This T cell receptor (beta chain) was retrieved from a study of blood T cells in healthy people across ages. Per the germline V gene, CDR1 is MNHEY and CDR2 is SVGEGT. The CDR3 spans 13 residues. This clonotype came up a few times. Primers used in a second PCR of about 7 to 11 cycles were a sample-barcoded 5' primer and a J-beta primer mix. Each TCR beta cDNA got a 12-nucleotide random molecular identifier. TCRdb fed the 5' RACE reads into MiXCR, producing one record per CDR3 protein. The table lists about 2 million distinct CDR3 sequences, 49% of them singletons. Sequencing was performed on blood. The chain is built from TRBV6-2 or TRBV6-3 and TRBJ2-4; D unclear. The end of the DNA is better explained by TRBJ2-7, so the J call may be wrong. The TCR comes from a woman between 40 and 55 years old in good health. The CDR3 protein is CASSYRNRYEQYF. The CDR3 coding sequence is TGTGCCAGCAGTTACCGGAACCGATACGAGCAGTACTTC.